Listed here are 5 T cell receptor beta chains from one sample, sequenced in a study of T cell repertoires in cytomegalovirus infection (dated by TCRdb to the late 2010s). The sequencing machine was an Illumina HiSeq 1500. TCRdb reworked the public reads: Q25 trimming with fastp, MiXCR clone assembly, productive beta chains retained. Rows matching on CDR3 protein sequence are summarized as one entry with the most common DNA and genes. A total of about 400,000 distinct CDR3 sequences appear in this sample, around a sixth of them only once. In total, the top ten clones hold approximately 10% of the sample. The sequenced sample consisted of PBMCs. The receptor set was obtained from a human donor in good health (CMV status not recorded). Some clones in this sample may be carry-over from other donors' samples.

The gene calls are TRBV7-9 and TRBJ2-7; 7 bases align to TRBD2. In germline, CDR1 is SEHNR, CDR2 FQNEAQ (reference sequence). V shed 4 bases and J 3 bases; nucleotides not matched to a gene: 6. The CDR3 contains 14 residues. CDR3 nucleotides: TGTGCCAGCAGCTACGGGGGGAACGGCTACGAGCAGTACTTC. Protein: CASSYGGNGYEQYF.

The sample holds a few counts of this clonotype. The chain employs TRBV7-2 and TRBJ1-2; D might be TRBD1 (5 bases). Germline-derived CDR1 and CDR2 are SGHTA and FQGNSA. Between the trimmed V and J ends, which lost 5 bases and 9 bases, there was a span of 19 bases. This CDR3 is built from 14 residues. The CDR3 region is CASSPGGEVISYTF. The CDR3 DNA reads TGTGCCAGCAGCCCGGGGGGGGAAGTTATTAGCTACACCTTC.

This clonotype was seen a few times. The chain has TRBV7-2 and TRBJ1-1, with a possible D match to TRBD1 (5 bases). The CDR3 is made up of 15 amino acids. Germline CDR1 and CDR2: SGHTA and FQGNSA. V was clipped by 4 bases and J by 0 bases, with 12 bases between them. CDR3 in amino acids: CASSSQVGVNTEAFF. CDR3 bases: TGTGCCAGCAGCTCCCAGGTGGGGGTGAACACTGAAGCTTTCTTT.

V and J are TRBV18 and TRBJ2-7, with 11 bases fitting TRBD1. This CDR3 spans 14 amino acids. V lost 3 bases, J lost 5 bases, and 3 bases stayed unmatched. Per germline, CDR1 KGHSH and CDR2 LQKENI. In DNA, the CDR3 is TGTGCCAGCTCACCCGGGACAGGGGGAGACGAGCAGTACTTC. Translating it yields CASSPGTGGDEQYF.

This clonotype was detected ten times or more. The J gene is TRBJ2-1, the V gene TRBV3-1; D not certain. This CDR3 contains 15 residues. V dropped 8 bases and J dropped 0 bases, with 14 bases sitting between them. Germline CDR1 and CDR2: LGHDT and YNNKEL (reference sequence). CDR3: CASSQRQVSYNEQFF. CDR3 in DNA: TGTGCCAGCTCCCAGAGGCAGGTCTCCTACAATGAGCAGTTCTTC.